The clone carrying this TCR beta chain showed up just a few times. Antigen specificity is unknown. The sample originates from a study of T cells after yellow fever vaccination. Study conclusions and caveats: The secondary response peaked faster, at day 5 versus 15, but was weaker. The booster saw the reappearance of most primary-vaccination clones (about 95% CD4, about 88% CD8).

From the 5' RACE reads, TCRdb called clonotypes with MiXCR, one entry per CDR3 protein. The sample lists 200,000 to 250,000 distinct CDR3 sequences, roughly 3.3% seen once, with under 3.5% in the top ten. The clonotype was recovered from a man aged 18 to 30 who received the YFV17D yellow fever vaccine. The material was CD4+ T cells sorted from PBMCs, obtained 10 days after the yellow fever booster vaccination.

DNA for the CDR3: TGTGCCAGCAGCTCCGGGCCATCCAATGAGCAGTTCTTC. It specifies CASSSGPSNEQFF. V usage is TRBV7-2 and J usage is TRBJ2-1; D uncertain. This CDR3 is built from 13 residues. Germline lookup yields CDR1 SGHTA and CDR2 FQGNSA. Deletions cut 4 bases from V and 6 bases from J, with 10 bases between.